This note documents a single T cell receptor (beta chain) sequence. Its antigen is not identified. Template switching created a universal primer site, and the cDNA included unique molecular identifiers. TCRdb fed the 5' RACE reads into MiXCR, producing one record per CDR3 protein. The sample consists of around 1.7 million distinct CDR3 sequences, 25% to 35% of them appearing once. This entry comes from a study of identical twins. Regarding the study as a whole: In cord blood, abundant beta clonotypes had fewer insertions; memory showed no trend. Weaker excess sharing between twins was seen in beta out-of-frame sequences.

The CDR3 is 13 residues long. Trimming stripped 1 base from V and 4 bases from J, with 11 bases between. CDR1 and CDR2 from the germline V gene are DFQATT and SNEGSKA (reference sequence). The chain combines TRBV20-1 with TRBJ2-7, with a weak D call TRBD2 (6 bases). Sequencing was carried out using cord blood. The clonotype originates from a newborn girl in good health. The CDR3 is CSARGGAMYEQYF. The CDR3 DNA is TGCAGTGCTAGAGGCGGGGCTATGTACGAGCAGTACTTC.